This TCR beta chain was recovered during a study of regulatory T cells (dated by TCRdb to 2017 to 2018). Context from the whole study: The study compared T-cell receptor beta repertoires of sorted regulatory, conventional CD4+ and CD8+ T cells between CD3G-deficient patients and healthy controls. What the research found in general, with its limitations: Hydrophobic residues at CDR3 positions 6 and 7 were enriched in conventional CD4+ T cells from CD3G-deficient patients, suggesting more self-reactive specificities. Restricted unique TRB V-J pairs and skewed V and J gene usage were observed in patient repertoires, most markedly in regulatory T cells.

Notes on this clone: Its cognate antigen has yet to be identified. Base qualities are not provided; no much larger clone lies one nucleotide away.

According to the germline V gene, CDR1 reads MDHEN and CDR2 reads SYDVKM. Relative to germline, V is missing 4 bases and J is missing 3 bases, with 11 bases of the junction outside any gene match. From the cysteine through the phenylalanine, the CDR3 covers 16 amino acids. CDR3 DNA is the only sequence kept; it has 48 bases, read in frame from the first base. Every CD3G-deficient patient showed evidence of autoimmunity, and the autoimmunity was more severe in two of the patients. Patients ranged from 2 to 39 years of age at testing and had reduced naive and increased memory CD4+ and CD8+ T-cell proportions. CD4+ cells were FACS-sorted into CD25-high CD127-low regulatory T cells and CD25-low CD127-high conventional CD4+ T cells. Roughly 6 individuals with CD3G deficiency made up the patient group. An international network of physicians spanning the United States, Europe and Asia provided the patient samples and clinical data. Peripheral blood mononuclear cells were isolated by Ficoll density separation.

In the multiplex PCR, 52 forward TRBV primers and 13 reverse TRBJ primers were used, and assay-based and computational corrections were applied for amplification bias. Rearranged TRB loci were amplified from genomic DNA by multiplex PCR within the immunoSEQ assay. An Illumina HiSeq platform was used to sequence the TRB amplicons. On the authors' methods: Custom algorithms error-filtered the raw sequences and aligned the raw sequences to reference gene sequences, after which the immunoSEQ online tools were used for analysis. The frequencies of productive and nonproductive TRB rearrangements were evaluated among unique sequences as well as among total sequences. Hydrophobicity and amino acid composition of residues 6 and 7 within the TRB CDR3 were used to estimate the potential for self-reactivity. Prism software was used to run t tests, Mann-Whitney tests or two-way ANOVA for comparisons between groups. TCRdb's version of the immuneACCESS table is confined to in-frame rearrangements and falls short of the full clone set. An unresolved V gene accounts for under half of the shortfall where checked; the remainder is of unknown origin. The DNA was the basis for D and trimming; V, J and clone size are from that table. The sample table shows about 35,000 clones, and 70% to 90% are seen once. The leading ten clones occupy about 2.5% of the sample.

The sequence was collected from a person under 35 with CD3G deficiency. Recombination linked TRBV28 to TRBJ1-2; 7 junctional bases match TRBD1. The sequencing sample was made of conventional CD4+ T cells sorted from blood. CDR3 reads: CASSSTGVAGDYGYTF. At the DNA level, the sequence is TGTGCCAGCAGTTCAACAGGGGTCGCAGGCGACTATGGCTACACCTTC.